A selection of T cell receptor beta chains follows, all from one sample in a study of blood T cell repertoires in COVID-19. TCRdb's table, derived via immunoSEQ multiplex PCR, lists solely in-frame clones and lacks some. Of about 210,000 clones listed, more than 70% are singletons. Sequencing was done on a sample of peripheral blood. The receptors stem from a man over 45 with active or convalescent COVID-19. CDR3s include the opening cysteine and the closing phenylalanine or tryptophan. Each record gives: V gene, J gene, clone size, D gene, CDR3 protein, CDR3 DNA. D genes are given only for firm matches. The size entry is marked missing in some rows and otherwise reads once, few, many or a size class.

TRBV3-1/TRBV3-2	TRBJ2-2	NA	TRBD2	CASSRPGLAGGGELFF	TGTGCCAGCAGCCGGCCGGGACTAGCAGGCGGGGGGGAGCTGTTTTTT
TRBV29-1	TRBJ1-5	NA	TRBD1	CSFTGTGSNQPQHF	TGCAGCTTTACCGGGACAGGTAGCAATCAGCCCCAGCATTTT
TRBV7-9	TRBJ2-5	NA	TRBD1	CASSPGGVETQYF	TGTGCCAGCAGTCCAGGGGGTGTGGAGACCCAGTACTTC
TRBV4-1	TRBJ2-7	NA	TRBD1	CASSQEQGEISYEQYF	TGCGCCAGCAGCCAAGAACAGGGGGAAATCTCCTACGAGCAGTACTTC
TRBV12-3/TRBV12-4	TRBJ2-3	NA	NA	CASRQVSVPQYF	TGTGCCAGCCGCCAAGTGAGTGTACCGCAGTATTTT
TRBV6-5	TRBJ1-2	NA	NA	CASGRSRRNGYTF	TGTGCCAGCGGGCGCTCCCGGAGGAATGGCTACACCTTC
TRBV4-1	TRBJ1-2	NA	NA	CASSQQGKGGYTF	TGCGCCAGCAGCCAACAGGGGAAAGGTGGCTACACCTTC
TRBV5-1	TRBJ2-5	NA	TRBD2	CASSLAGGAGGETQYF	TGCGCCAGCAGCTTGGCCGGGGGGGCCGGCGGGGAGACCCAGTACTTC
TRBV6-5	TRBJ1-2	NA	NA	CASRPDSNYGYTF	TGTGCCAGCAGACCCGACAGCAACTATGGCTACACCTTC
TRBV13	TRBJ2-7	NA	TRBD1	CASSLVGQPPYEQYF	TGTGCCAGCAGCTTAGTGGGACAGCCCCCCTACGAGCAGTACTTC
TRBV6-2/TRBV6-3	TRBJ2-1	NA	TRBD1	CASSYPGGATDEQFF	TGTGCCAGCAGTTACCCAGGGGGAGCGACCGATGAGCAGTTCTTC
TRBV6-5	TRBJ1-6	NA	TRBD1	CASRPTGVNSPLHF	TGTGCCAGCAGACCGACAGGGGTTAATTCACCCCTCCACTTT
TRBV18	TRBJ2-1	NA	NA	CASSPQVSYNEQFF	TGTGCCAGCTCACCCCAGGTATCCTACAATGAGCAGTTCTTC
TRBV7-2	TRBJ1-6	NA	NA	CASSNGSPNSPLHF	TGTGCCAGCAGCAACGGGAGTCCCAATTCACCCCTCCACTTT
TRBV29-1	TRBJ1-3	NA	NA	CSVGHTRNTIYF	TGCAGCGTTGGTCACACGAGGAACACCATATATTTT
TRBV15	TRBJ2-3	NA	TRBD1	CATSSGQGDTDTQYF	TGTGCCACCAGCAGTGGACAGGGCGACACAGATACGCAGTATTTT
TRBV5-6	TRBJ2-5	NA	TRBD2	CASSLRTSGLRETQYF	TGTGCCAGCAGCTTGAGGACTAGCGGGCTGAGAGAGACCCAGTACTTC
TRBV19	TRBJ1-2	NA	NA	CASLGATGSRGYGYTF	TGTGCCAGCCTTGGAGCGACAGGTTCAAGAGGCTATGGCTACACCTTC
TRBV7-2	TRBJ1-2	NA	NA	CASSFDRSNYGYTF	TGTGCCAGCAGCTTCGACAGGTCCAACTATGGCTACACCTTC
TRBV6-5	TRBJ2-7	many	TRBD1	CASSYFGQGYYEQYF	TGTGCCAGCAGTTACTTTGGACAGGGGTACTACGAGCAGTACTTC
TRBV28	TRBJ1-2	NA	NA	CASSLAGAREGYTF	TGTGCCAGCAGTTTAGCGGGGGCGCGGGAAGGCTACACCTTC
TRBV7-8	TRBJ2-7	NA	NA	CASSLYYEQYF	TGTGCCAGCAGCTTGTACTACGAGCAGTACTTC
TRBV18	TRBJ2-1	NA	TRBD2	CASSSGTSPTWEQFF	TGTGCCAGCTCATCCGGGACTAGCCCCACGTGGGAGCAGTTCTTC
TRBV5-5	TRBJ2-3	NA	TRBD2	CASSLGTSGVDTQYF	TGTGCCAGCAGCTTGGGGACTAGCGGAGTAGATACGCAGTATTTT
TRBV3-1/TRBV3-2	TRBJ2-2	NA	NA	CASSRGAMCGELFF	TGTGCCAGCAGCCGCGGTGCTATGTGCGGGGAGCTGTTTTTT
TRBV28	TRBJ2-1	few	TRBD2	CASSLTSGSFNEQFF	TGTGCCAGCAGTCTGACTAGCGGGAGTTTCAATGAGCAGTTCTTC
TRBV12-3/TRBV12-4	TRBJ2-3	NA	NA	CASSSFTDTQYF	TGTGCCAGCAGTTCGTTCACAGATACGCAGTATTTT
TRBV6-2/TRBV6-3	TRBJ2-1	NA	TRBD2	CASSYSIERGKGSSYNEQFF	TGTGCCAGCAGTTACTCGATAGAGCGGGGGAAAGGGAGCTCCTACAATGAGCAGTTCTTC
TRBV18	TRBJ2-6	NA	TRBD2	CASSRTSGTSSGANVLTF	TGTGCCAGCTCAAGGACTAGCGGAACTAGCTCTGGGGCCAACGTCCTGACTTTC
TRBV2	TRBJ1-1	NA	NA	CASSERFFAEAFF	TGTGCCAGCAGTGAGCGGTTCTTCGCTGAAGCTTTCTTT
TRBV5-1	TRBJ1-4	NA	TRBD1	CASSPEDPGGEKLFF	TGCGCCAGCAGCCCGGAGGATCCAGGGGGTGAAAAACTGTTTTTT
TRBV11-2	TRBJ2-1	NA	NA	CASSLGYSYNEQFF	TGTGCCAGCAGCTTAGGCTACTCCTACAATGAGCAGTTCTTC
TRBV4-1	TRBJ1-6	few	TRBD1	CASSETTGDSYNSPLHF	TGCGCCAGCAGCGAAACAACAGGGGACAGCTATAATTCACCCCTCCACTTT
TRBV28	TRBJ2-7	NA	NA	CASSSMSEGTYEQYF	TGTGCCAGCAGTTCAATGTCAGAGGGTACCTACGAGCAGTACTTC
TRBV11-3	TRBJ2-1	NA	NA	CASSLDPVGAGRNEQFF	TGTGCCAGCAGCTTAGATCCCGTAGGTGCGGGGCGCAATGAGCAGTTCTTC
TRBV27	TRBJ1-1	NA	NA	CASSRRGGLEAFF	TGTGCCAGCAGTCGTCGGGGGGGGCTTGAAGCTTTCTTT
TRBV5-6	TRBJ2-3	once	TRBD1	CASSERTGGLSDTQYF	TGTGCCAGCAGCGAAAGGACAGGGGGTTTATCAGATACGCAGTATTTT
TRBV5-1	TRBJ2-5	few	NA	CASSLVAGTETQYF	TGCGCCAGCAGCTTGGTTGCGGGGACGGAGACCCAGTACTTC
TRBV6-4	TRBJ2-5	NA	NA	CASRETLIQETQYF	TGTGCCAGCAGGGAGACCCTAATCCAAGAGACCCAGTACTTC
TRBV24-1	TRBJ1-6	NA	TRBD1	CASTQGSSYNSPLHF	TGTGCCTCAACACAGGGGAGCTCCTATAATTCACCCCTCCACTTT